The clone carrying this T cell receptor beta chain was counted only a few times. Its antigen remains unknown. Trimming removed 0 bases from V and 3 bases from J; junction bases left unmatched: 4. The CDR3 is 15 amino acids. Looked up from germline, CDR1 is MNHEY and CDR2 is SVGAGI. The TCRbeta library was prepared with unique molecular identifiers. TCRdb reanalysed the PCR reads using MiXCR and keeps one entry per CDR3 protein. Of 250,000 to 300,000 distinct CDR3 sequences in the sample, approximately 7.3% were seen once. This sample is part of a study of T-cell reconstitution after alpha-beta-depleted transplantation in children. The study's findings and limits: Newly produced T cells mostly provided counts and TCRbeta diversity after one year, as hyperexpanded clones declined. Several hundred rapidly expanded clones from non-depleted graft cells reportedly supplied alpha-beta T cells about two months post-transplant. Some patients owed their high day-60 TCRbeta diversity to surviving recipient T cells and thymic progenitors.

This TCR came from a female patient aged 2-10 years who had a stem cell transplant for Fanconi anemia, so the T cells may come from the graft donor. This sequence joins TRBV6-5 and TRBJ2-5; TRBD1 aligns across 7 bases. The sample was peripheral blood, taken 360 days after TCRalphabeta/CD19-depleted stem cell transplant. The DNA for the CDR3 is TGTGCCAGCAGTTACTCCGGGACAGCCGAAGAGACCCAGTACTTC. Residues: CASSYSGTAEETQYF.